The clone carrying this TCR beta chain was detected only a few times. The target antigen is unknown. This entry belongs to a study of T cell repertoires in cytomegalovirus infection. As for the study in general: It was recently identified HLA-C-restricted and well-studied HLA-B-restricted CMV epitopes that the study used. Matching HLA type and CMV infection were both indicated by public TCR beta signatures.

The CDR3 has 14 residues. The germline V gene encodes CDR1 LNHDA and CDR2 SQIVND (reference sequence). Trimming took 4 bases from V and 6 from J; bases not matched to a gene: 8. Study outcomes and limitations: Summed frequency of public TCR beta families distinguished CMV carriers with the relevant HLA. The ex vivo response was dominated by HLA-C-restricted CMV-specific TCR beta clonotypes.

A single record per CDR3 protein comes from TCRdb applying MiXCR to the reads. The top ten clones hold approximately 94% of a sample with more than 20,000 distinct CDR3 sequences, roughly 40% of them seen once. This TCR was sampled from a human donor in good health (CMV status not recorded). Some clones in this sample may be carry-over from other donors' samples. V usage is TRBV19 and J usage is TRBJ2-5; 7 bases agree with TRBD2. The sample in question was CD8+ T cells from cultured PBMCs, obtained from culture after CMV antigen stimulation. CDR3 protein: CASSTREEGKTQYF. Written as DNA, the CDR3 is TGTGCCAGTAGTACCCGGGAGGAGGGAAAGACCCAGTACTTC.